Each of the 17 T cell receptor beta chains below was sequenced from the same sample in a study of OX40 agonist ivuxolimab in advanced cancers. Libraries were constructed by the immunoSEQ multiplex PCR assay. TCRdb took this table from immuneACCESS and kept in-frame rearrangements with V and J called. Such tables lack part of the clones; where checked against another copy, unresolved V genes explain under half of the gap, and the rest is unexplained. The sample table holds about 70,000 clones, of which 80% to 95% were seen once. The ten biggest clones cover approximately 8% of the sample. Specimen: CD4+ or CD8+ T cells sorted from blood, collected in a trial of the OX40 agonist ivuxolimab. Receptor source: an adult with an advanced solid tumor such as melanoma, head and neck, liver or kidney cancer.

The gene calls are TRBV4-3 and TRBJ1-1; the D gene is possibly TRBD1 (5 bases). Trimming cost V 0 bases and J 5 bases, with 22 bases left between them. There are 18 residues in the CDR3. Germline values: CDR1 LGHNA, CDR2 YSLEER. DNA of the CDR3: TGCGCCAGCAGCCAAGATAGAAGTACAGGTATGTGGGGGACTGAAGCTTTCTTT. It translates to CASSQDRSTGMWGTEAFF.

Concerning this clone: A junction boundary mismatches the germline segment, possibly from a read error. DNA of the CDR3: TGTGCCAGCAGCCTATTGACAGAGATCTTTAAGTTT. Protein sequence: CASSLLTEIFKF. The chain joins TRBV7-9 to TRBJ1-1; maybe TRBD1 (5 bases). This CDR3 contains 12 residues. Germline CDR1 is SEHNR and CDR2 is FQNEAQ (reference sequence).

The CDR3 here is CASPDSSGGYTF. The CDR3 DNA is TGTGCCAGCCCGGACAGTAGTGGTGGCTACACCTTC. J is TRBJ1-2 and V is TRBV2; TRBD1 might be the D (6 bases). CDR1 is SNHLY and CDR2 is FYNNEI in the germline V gene. CDR3 length equals 12 residues. The V end was cut by 8 bases, the J end by 7 bases, with 14 bases between. Together with reference TRBV2 and TRBJ1-2, the CDR3 gives the full variable domain: EPEVTQTPSHQVTQMGQEVILRCVPISNHLYFYWYRQILGQKVEFLVSFYNNEISEKSEIFDDQFSVERPDGSNFTLKIRSTKLEDSAMYFCASPDSSGGYTFGSGTRLTVV.

This sequence joins TRBV30 and TRBJ2-3; 7 bases are shared with TRBD2. CDR1 is GTSNPN, CDR2 SVGIG, per germline (reference sequence). The CDR3 is made up of 14 amino acids. Trimming cost V 0 bases and J 0 bases; bases outside gene matches: 0. CDR3 loop: CAWSVGGSTDTQYF. The CDR3 bases are TGTGCCTGGAGTGTGGGGGGGAGCACAGATACGCAGTATTTT. Based on the CDR3 plus reference TRBV30 and TRBJ2-3, the full variable domain is SQTIHQWPATLVQPVGSPLSLECTVEGTSNPNLYWYRQAAGRGLQLLFYSVGIGQISSEVPQNLSASRPQDRQFILSSKKLLLSDSGFYLCAWSVGGSTDTQYFGPGTRLTVL.

The chain carries TRBV5-6 and TRBJ2-5, with D perhaps matching TRBD1 or TRBD2 (5 bases each). CDR1 and CDR2 from the germline V gene are SGHDT and YYEEEE. The V gene lost 2 bases and the J gene lost 5 bases, with 16 bases spanning the gap. The CDR3 is 15 residues long. The CDR3 protein is CASSFERDLPETQYF. CDR3 sequence (DNA): TGTGCCAGCAGCTTCGAAAGGGACCTCCCCGAGACCCAGTACTTC.

This chain connects TRBV29-1 to TRBJ2-3; D not certain. Trimming cost V 3 bases and J 4 bases, with 8 bases left between them. Germline assignment: CDR1 SQVTM and CDR2 ANQGSEA. This CDR3 comprises 12 residues. The CDR3: CSVEGTPDTQYF. CDR3 sequence (DNA): TGCAGCGTTGAGGGTACCCCAGATACGCAGTATTTT.

The rearrangement uses TRBV9 and TRBJ1-3; 7 bases align to TRBD1. The germline V gene has CDR1 SGDLS and CDR2 YYNGEE. The CDR3 consists of 18 residues. V was pared by 0 bases and J by 4 bases, with 13 bases of the junction left unmatched. For the CDR3, the DNA is TGTGCCAGCAGCGTAGAAGTAGGGCAGGGGGAAGTAGGAAACACCATATATTTT. Protein sequence: CASSVEVGQGEVGNTIYF. Full variable domain (rest looked up from reference TRBV9 and TRBJ1-3): DSGVTQTPKHLITATGQRVTLRCSPRSGDLSVYWYQQSLDQGLQFLIQYYNGEERAKGNILERFSAQQFPDLHSELNLSSLELGDSALYFCASSVEVGQGEVGNTIYFGEGSWLTVV.

V is TRBV13 and J is TRBJ2-5; TRBD1 matches at 10 bases. In germline, CDR1 is PRHDT, CDR2 FYEKMQ (reference sequence). The CDR3 extends over 14 amino acids. The J segment lost 5 bases and the V segment lost 5 bases, leaving 5 bases of the junction unmatched. The CDR3: CASSLRTGGETQYF. In DNA form, the CDR3 reads TGTGCCAGCAGCCTGAGGACAGGGGGGGAGACCCAGTACTTC.

The chain recombines TRBV10-3 with TRBJ2-7; 10 bases line up with TRBD1. The CDR3 is 17 amino acids. V shed 4 bases, J shed 1 base, and the junction held 10 bases outside the gene matches. The germline gives CDR1 ENHRY, CDR2 SYGVKD. As DNA, the CDR3 is TGTGCCATCAGTGCAGGGGACAGGGGTCCTCCTTCCTACGAGCAGTACTTC. This encodes CAISAGDRGPPSYEQYF.

This chain links TRBV6-5 with TRBJ2-7; no clear D gene. The ends were cut back, 6 bases at V and 4 bases at J, with 7 bases in the middle. The CDR3 sequence is 11 residues long. Germline V gene data show CDR1 as MNHEY and CDR2 as SVGAGI. The CDR3 DNA is TGTGCCAGCAGCGACGGGTACGAGCAGTACTTC. Protein: CASSDGYEQYF.

The chain couples TRBV21-1 to TRBJ1-2. TRBV21-1 constitutes a pseudogene. The CDR3 has 14 residues. This CDR3 reads CASSVRRDLYGYTF. Here the CDR3 DNA reads TGTGCCAGCAGCGTTCGGCGGGATCTCTATGGCTACACCTTC.

The rearrangement uses TRBV11-2 and TRBJ1-2; D unclear. The V and J ends lost 3 bases and 6 bases respectively, with 8 bases between them. CDR3 length: 12 residues. The germline CDR1 and CDR2 sequences are SGHAT and FQNNGV. CDR3 sequence reads: CASSLGSDGYTF. The DNA for the CDR3 is TGTGCCAGCAGCTTGGGGTCGGATGGCTACACCTTC.

Comment on this clone: Other DNA sequences in the sample encode the same CDR3. The chain employs TRBV9 and TRBJ2-7; 7 nucleotides match TRBD2. Germline trimming cut 2 bases from V and 3 bases from J; bases unmatched to any gene: 5. Germline CDR1 is SGDLS and CDR2 is YYNGEE. The CDR3 is made up of 14 amino acids. CDR3 in DNA: TGTGCCAGCAGCGTGGGGGGGAGCAGCTACGAGCAGTACTTC. It is translated as CASSVGGSSYEQYF.

The chain carries TRBV9 and TRBJ1-6; D may be TRBD1 (5 bases). Germline-derived CDR1 and CDR2 are SGDLS and YYNGEE. The CDR3 length is 15 residues. V was trimmed by 6 bases and J by 5 bases, leaving 15 bases between them. The CDR3 here is CASNQDSYNNSPLHF. CDR3 coding DNA: TGTGCCAGCAACCAAGACAGCTACAATAATTCACCCCTCCACTTT.

This sequence joins TRBV6-5 and TRBJ2-7; 9 bases map to TRBD1. V gave up 4 bases and J gave up 3 bases; unmatched junction bases: 4. Germline-derived CDR1 and CDR2 are MNHEY and SVGAGI. The CDR3 consists of 14 residues. CDR3 sequence: CASSWTGESYEQYF. The CDR3 coding sequence is TGTGCCAGCAGTTGGACAGGGGAGAGCTACGAGCAGTACTTC.

The rearrangement joins TRBV10-3 to TRBJ2-5; TRBD2 might be the D (5 bases). The CDR3 consists of 16 residues. The germline V and J ends were trimmed by 3 bases and 4 bases, with 18 bases remaining between them. Per germline, CDR1 ENHRY and CDR2 SYGVKD. DNA for the CDR3: TGTGCCATCAGTGATTCTAGCATCATGGACGGAGAGACCCAGTACTTC. Translated: CAISDSSIMDGETQYF.

This clone has only a few counts. The genes are TRBV10-1 and TRBJ2-3; D is unclear. Germline loops: CDR1 WNHNN, CDR2 SYGVQD (reference sequence). Trimming pared 0 bases from V and 5 bases from J, leaving 0 bases between. CDR3 size: 11 residues. As DNA, the CDR3 is TGCGCCAGCAGTGAGTCAGATACGCAGTATTTT. Encoded protein: CASSESDTQYF.